This passage covers 22 T cell receptor beta chains from one sample sequenced in a study of glioma-infiltrating T cells after dendritic cell vaccination. Produced via immunoSEQ multiplex PCR; TCRdb's table is partial and in-frame only. Among tens of thousands of clones listed, approximately 83% were seen once. The sequencing used blood, collected before dendritic cell vaccination. These receptors were collected from a human donor with glioblastoma.

This rearrangement joins TRBV7-2 to TRBJ2-3; 7 bases line up with TRBD1. This CDR3 region has 17 residues. From germline, CDR1 is SGHTA and CDR2 FQGNSA. With 3 bases clipped from V and 2 bases from J, the junction kept 11 bases outside the gene matches. CDR3 sequence (DNA): TGTGCCAGCAGCTTCCCCCCAGGGGGTGGACCCACAGATACGCAGTATTTT. Translated: CASSFPPGGGPTDTQYF.

V is TRBV7-8 and J is TRBJ2-5; 8 bases are a match to TRBD2. The CDR3 totals 16 residues. Germline CDR1 is SGHVS and CDR2 is FQNEAQ. V shed 3 bases, J shed 8 bases, and the junction held 14 bases outside the gene matches. CDR3: CASSLLGGGGRETQYF. CDR3 nucleotide sequence: TGTGCCAGCAGCTTGTTGGGCGGCGGGGGGAGGGAAACCCAGTACTTC.

The chain carries TRBV6-1 and TRBJ1-4, with 8 bases identical to TRBD1. Unmatched junction bases numbered 4, after V lost 3 bases and J lost 7 bases. Germline-derived CDR1 and CDR2 are MNHNS and SASEGT. The length of the CDR3 is 14 residues. CDR3 region: CASSDRGTGEKLFF. The CDR3 nucleotides are TGTGCCAGCAGTGATAGGGGGACAGGTGAAAAACTGTTTTTT.

CDR3 residues: CASSLSRTANTEAFF. CDR3 in DNA: TGTGCCAGCAGCCTTTCCCGGACAGCGAACACTGAAGCTTTCTTT. The rearrangement links TRBV16 to TRBJ1-1; possible D gene TRBD1, 6 bases. CDR1 is KGHSY and CDR2 is FQNENV in the germline V gene. CDR3 size: 15 residues. V was cut by 4 bases and J by 1 base, with 13 bases left in between.

This chain uses TRBV30 with TRBJ1-2, with D perhaps matching TRBD1 (5 bases). The V end was cut by 3 bases, the J end by 2 bases, with 7 bases between. Per germline, CDR1 GTSNPN and CDR2 SVGIG (reference sequence). The CDR3 extends over 12 amino acids. The CDR3 nucleotides are TGTGCCTGGAGCTCAGGGAACTATGGCTACACCTTC. It codes for CAWSSGNYGYTF. Together with reference TRBV30 and TRBJ1-2, the CDR3 gives the full variable domain: SQTIHQWPATLVQPVGSPLSLECTVEGTSNPNLYWYRQAAGRGLQLLFYSVGIGQISSEVPQNLSASRPQDRQFILSSKKLLLSDSGFYLCAWSSGNYGYTFGSGTRLTVV.

The V call is TRBV4-2, the J call TRBJ2-2; D ambiguous. V was trimmed by 0 bases and J by 3 bases, leaving 11 bases between them. There are 16 residues in the CDR3. Germline loops: CDR1 LGHNA, CDR2 YNFKEQ. Here the CDR3 reads CASSQDADTYTGELFF. The CDR3 nucleotides read TGTGCCAGCAGCCAAGACGCCGACACCTACACCGGGGAGCTGTTTTTT.

The sample holds a few counts of this clone. The rearrangement joins TRBV6-5 to TRBJ2-1, with a tentative D call TRBD2 (5 bases). Germline V gene data show CDR1 as MNHEY and CDR2 as SVGAGI. The CDR3 runs to 13 residues. V lost 2 bases and J 4 bases, leaving 6 bases between the germline ends. CDR3 sequence reads: CASSYGLYNEQFF. The CDR3 DNA follows: TGTGCCAGCAGTTACGGACTGTACAATGAGCAGTTCTTC.

The chain couples TRBV6-6 to TRBJ1-5; 10 bases are a match to TRBD1. The V segment lost 2 bases and the J segment 2 bases; nucleotides outside the gene matches: 0. The germline V gene has CDR1 MNHNY and CDR2 SVGAGI (reference sequence). This CDR3 has 15 amino acids. CDR3 nucleotides: TGTGCCAGCAGTTACGGACAGGGGGGCAATCAGCCCCAGCATTTT. Translating it yields CASSYGQGGNQPQHF.

This chain links TRBV5-4 with TRBJ2-5; 13 bases map to TRBD2. Trimming cost V 4 bases and J 4 bases; bases outside gene matches: 4. CDR3 length equals 15 residues. Germline V lookup: CDR1 SGHNT, CDR2 YYREEE (reference sequence). The CDR3 DNA reads TGTGCCAGCAGCCGGACTAGCGGGAGTCTAGAGACCCAGTACTTC. Translated, it gives CASSRTSGSLETQYF. Filled out from reference TRBV5-4 and TRBJ2-5, the complete variable domain reads ETGVTQSPTHLIKTRGQQVTLRCSSQSGHNTVSWYQQALGQGPQFIFQYYREEENGRGNFPPRFSGLQFPNYSSELNVNALELDDSALYLCASSRTSGSLETQYFGPGTRLLVL.

This clone is medium-sized in the sample. The J gene is TRBJ2-7, the V gene TRBV30; 7 bases align to TRBD2. V lost 2 bases, J lost 7 bases, and 11 bases stayed unmatched. Germline CDR1 and CDR2: GTSNPN and SVGIG (reference sequence). This CDR3 is 14 amino acids long. The CDR3 reads CAWSRGVNPWEQYF. For the CDR3, the DNA is TGTGCCTGGAGTCGGGGGGTCAACCCTTGGGAGCAGTACTTC.

The CDR3, as DNA: TGTGCCAGTGGAAGACAGGGGAACACTGAAGCTTTCTTT. Translating gives CASGRQGNTEAFF. The chain carries TRBV19 and TRBJ1-1; 7 nucleotides match TRBD1. Germline V gives CDR1 LNHDA, CDR2 SQIVND (reference sequence). This CDR3 has 13 residues. The J segment lost 1 base and the V segment lost 8 bases, leaving 4 bases of the junction unmatched.

The chain recombines TRBV30 with TRBJ1-4; D gene unclear. Deletions cut 4 bases from V and 0 bases from J, with 15 bases between. The CDR3 consists of 16 residues. Germline values: CDR1 GTSNPN, CDR2 SVGIG (reference sequence). The CDR3 nucleotides read TGTGCCTGGACCTTCTCGGGTGGAGCAACTAATGAAAAACTGTTTTTT. Protein product: CAWTFSGGATNEKLFF.

J is TRBJ1-1 and V is TRBV7-9, with TRBD1 as a possible D gene (6 bases). With 1 base removed from V and 0 bases from J, the gap between germline ends came to 21 bases. The CDR3 sequence is 19 residues long. The V gene's germline CDR1 is SEHNR and CDR2 FQNEAQ (reference sequence). The CDR3 region is CASSLVRVKGGGMNTEAFF. DNA of the CDR3: TGTGCCAGCAGCTTAGTAAGGGTCAAGGGAGGGGGTATGAACACTGAAGCTTTCTTT.

V usage is TRBV7-9 and J usage is TRBJ1-1; maybe TRBD1 (5 bases). The V end lost 4 bases, the J end lost 11 bases, and 14 bases lay between the germline ends. This CDR3 has 12 residues. CDR1 and CDR2 (germline): SEHNR, FQNEAQ (reference sequence). CDR3 nucleotide sequence: TGTGCCAGCAGCTCATGGGAGGGGCGGGCTTTCTTT. Protein sequence: CASSSWEGRAFF.

This clone has just one count. This sequence joins TRBV15 and TRBJ2-3, with 7 bases lining up with TRBD1. CDR1 is LNHNV and CDR2 is YYDKDF in the germline V gene (reference sequence). Unmatched junction bases numbered 10, after V lost 1 base and J lost 0 bases. This CDR3 contains 18 residues. CDR3 protein: CATSRGPSTGWSTDTQYF. CDR3 bases: TGTGCCACCAGCAGAGGGCCATCGACAGGGTGGAGCACAGATACGCAGTATTTT.

The chain uses TRBV19 and TRBJ1-2; D might be TRBD1 (5 bases). V gave up 1 base and J gave up 5 bases, with 11 bases separating them. The CDR3 is made up of 14 amino acids. Germline CDR1 is LNHDA and CDR2 is SQIVND (reference sequence). The DNA for the CDR3 is TGTGCCAGTAGTATAGTCGGGGGATCGTATGGCTACACCTTC. This sequence encodes CASSIVGGSYGYTF.

As DNA, the CDR3 is TGTGCCAGCAGCTTGGGACAAAATCAGCCCCAGCATTTT. It codes for CASSLGQNQPQHF. The chain recombines TRBV11-2 with TRBJ1-5; possibly TRBD1 for D (6 bases). Trimming took 3 bases from V and 4 from J, leaving 7 bases between them. Germline CDR1 reads SGHAT; CDR2 reads FQNNGV. This CDR3 is 13 amino acids long. Drawing the rest from reference TRBV11-2 and TRBJ1-5, the complete variable domain is EAGVAQSPRYKIIEKRQSVAFWCNPISGHATLYWYQQILGQGPKLLIQFQNNGVVDDSQLPKDRFSAERLKGVDSTLKIQPAKLEDSAVYLCASSLGQNQPQHFGDGTRLSIL.

Only one count was recorded for this clone. This chain links TRBV6-5 with TRBJ2-7; D remains unclear. Trimming cost V 2 bases and J 0 bases, with 8 bases left between them. Germline CDR1 MNHEY, CDR2 SVGAGI. The CDR3 has 14 amino acids. In DNA, the CDR3 is TGTGCCAGCAGTTACGGAGATAGCTCCTACGAGCAGTACTTC. Translated: CASSYGDSSYEQYF.

V is TRBV5-1 and J is TRBJ2-3; D gene ambiguous. V was clipped by 0 bases and J by 4 bases, with 9 bases between them. Germline V gene lookup returns CDR1 SGHRS and CDR2 YFSETQ. The CDR3 spans 14 residues. The chain's CDR3 is CASSLGVNADTQYF. CDR3 nucleotides: TGCGCCAGCAGCTTGGGCGTGAACGCAGATACGCAGTATTTT. Complete variable domain (other parts from reference TRBV5-1 and TRBJ2-3): KAGVTQTPRYLIKTRGQQVTLSCSPISGHRSVSWYQQTPGQGLQFLFEYFSETQRNKGNFPGRFSGRQFSNSRSEMNVSTLELGDSALYLCASSLGVNADTQYFGPGTRLTVL.

This clone was observed once. V and J are TRBV5-1 and TRBJ2-1; 8 positions agree with TRBD1. CDR3 size: 15 residues. With 0 bases clipped from V and 1 base from J, the junction kept 0 bases outside the gene matches. The germline gives CDR1 SGHRS, CDR2 YFSETQ. The CDR3 DNA reads as TGCGCCAGCAGCTTGGGGACAGGGTCCTACAATGAGCAGTTCTTC. It specifies CASSLGTGSYNEQFF.

This rearrangement joins TRBV5-4 to TRBJ2-5, with D perhaps TRBD2 (6 bases). The CDR3 sequence is 16 residues long. Germline V gives CDR1 SGHNT, CDR2 YYREEE (reference sequence). Trimming removed 4 bases from V and 4 bases from J, with 20 bases in between. CDR3 loop: CASSTPRLGGSETQYF. The CDR3 DNA is TGTGCCAGCAGCACTCCCAGGTTGGGGGGTTCAGAGACCCAGTACTTC.

The rearrangement links TRBV9 to TRBJ1-4; 9 bases are shared with TRBD1. Germline-derived CDR1 and CDR2 are SGDLS and YYNGEE. This CDR3 is built from 14 residues. V gave up 0 bases and J gave up 8 bases; unmatched junction bases: 2. The chain's CDR3 is CASSVGQGGEKLFF. The CDR3 nucleotides are TGTGCCAGCAGCGTAGGACAGGGGGGCGAAAAACTGTTTTTT.